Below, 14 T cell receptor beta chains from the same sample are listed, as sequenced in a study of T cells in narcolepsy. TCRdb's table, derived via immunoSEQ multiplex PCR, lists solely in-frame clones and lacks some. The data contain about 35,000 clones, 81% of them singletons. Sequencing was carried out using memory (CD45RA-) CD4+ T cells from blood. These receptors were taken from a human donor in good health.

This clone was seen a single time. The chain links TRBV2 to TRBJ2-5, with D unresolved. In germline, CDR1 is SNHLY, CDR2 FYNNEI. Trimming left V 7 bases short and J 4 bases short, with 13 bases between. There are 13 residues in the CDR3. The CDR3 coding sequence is TGTGCCAGCAAGACGGGCCCCCGAGAGACCCAGTACTTC. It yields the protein CASKTGPRETQYF.

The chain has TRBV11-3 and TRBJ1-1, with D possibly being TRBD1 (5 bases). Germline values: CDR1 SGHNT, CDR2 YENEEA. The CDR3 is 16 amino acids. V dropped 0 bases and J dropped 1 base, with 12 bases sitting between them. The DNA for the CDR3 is TGTGCCAGCAGCTTAGATGGGAGGGACGGGAACACTGAAGCTTTCTTT. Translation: CASSLDGRDGNTEAFF.

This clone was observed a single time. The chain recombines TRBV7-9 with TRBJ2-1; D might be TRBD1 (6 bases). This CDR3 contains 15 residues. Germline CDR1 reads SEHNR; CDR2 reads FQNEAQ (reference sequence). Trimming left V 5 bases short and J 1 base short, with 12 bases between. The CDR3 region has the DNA TGTGCCAGCAGCCCCGGACAGATATCCTACAATGAGCAGTTCTTC. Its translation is CASSPGQISYNEQFF.

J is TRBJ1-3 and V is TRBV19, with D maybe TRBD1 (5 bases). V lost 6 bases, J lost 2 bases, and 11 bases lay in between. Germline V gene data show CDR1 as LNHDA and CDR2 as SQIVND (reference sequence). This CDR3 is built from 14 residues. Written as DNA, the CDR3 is TGTGCCAGTAGATTGGAGGGGCCTGGAAACACCATATATTTT. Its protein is CASRLEGPGNTIYF.

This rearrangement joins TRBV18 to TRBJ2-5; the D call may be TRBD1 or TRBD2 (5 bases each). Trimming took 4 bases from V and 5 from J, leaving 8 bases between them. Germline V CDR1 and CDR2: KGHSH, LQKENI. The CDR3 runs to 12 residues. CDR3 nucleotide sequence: TGTGCCAGCTCACAACGGGACGAGACCCAGTACTTC. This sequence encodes CASSQRDETQYF.

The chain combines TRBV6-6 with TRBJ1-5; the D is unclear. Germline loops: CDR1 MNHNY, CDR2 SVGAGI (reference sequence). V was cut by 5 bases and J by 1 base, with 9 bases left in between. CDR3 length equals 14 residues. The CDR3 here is CASSDLNSNQPQHF. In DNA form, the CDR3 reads TGTGCCAGCAGTGACCTTAACAGCAATCAGCCCCAGCATTTT.

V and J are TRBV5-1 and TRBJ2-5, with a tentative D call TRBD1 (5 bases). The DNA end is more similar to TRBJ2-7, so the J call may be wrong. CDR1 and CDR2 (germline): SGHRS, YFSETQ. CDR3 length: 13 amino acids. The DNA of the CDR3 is TGCGCCAGCAGCACCTCAAGGGGTAGCGAGCAGTACTTC. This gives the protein CASSTSRGSEQYF.

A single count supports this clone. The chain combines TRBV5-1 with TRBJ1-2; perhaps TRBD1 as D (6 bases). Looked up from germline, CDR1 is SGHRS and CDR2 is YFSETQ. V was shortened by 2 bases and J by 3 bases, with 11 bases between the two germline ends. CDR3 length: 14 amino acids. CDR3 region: CASSFRDTDYGYTF. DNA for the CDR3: TGCGCCAGCAGCTTCAGGGACACTGACTATGGCTACACCTTC.

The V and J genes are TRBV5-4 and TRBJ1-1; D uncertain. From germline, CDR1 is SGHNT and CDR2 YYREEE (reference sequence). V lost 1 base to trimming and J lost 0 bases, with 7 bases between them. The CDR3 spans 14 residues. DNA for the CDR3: TGTGCCAGCAGCTTGACATCTTTGAACACTGAAGCTTTCTTT. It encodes CASSLTSLNTEAFF.

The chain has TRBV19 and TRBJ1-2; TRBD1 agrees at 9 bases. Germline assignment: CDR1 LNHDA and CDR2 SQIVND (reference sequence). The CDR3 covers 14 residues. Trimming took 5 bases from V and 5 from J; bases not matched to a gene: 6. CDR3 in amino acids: CASSVGQGPYGYTF. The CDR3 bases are TGTGCCAGTAGTGTCGGACAGGGGCCTTATGGCTACACCTTC.

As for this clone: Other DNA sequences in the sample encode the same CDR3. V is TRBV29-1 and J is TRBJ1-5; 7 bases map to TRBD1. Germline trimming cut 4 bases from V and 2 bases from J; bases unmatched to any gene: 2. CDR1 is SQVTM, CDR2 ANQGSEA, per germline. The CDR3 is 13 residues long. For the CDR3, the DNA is TGCAGCGTTGGCGGACAGGGCAATCAGCCCCAGCATTTT. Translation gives CSVGGQGNQPQHF.

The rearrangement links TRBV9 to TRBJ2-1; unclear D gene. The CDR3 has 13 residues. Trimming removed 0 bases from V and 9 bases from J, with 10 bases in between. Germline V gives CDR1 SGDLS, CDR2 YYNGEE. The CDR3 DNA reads TGTGCCAGCAGCGTAGCTCAAGCCGGTGAGCAGTTCTTC. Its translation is CASSVAQAGEQFF.

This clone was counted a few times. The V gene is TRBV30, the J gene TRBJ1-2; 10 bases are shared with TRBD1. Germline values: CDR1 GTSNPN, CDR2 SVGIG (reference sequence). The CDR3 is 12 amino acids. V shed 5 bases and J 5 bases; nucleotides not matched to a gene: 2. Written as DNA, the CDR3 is TGTGCCTGGGAGGACAGGGGGTATGGCTACACCTTC. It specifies CAWEDRGYGYTF.

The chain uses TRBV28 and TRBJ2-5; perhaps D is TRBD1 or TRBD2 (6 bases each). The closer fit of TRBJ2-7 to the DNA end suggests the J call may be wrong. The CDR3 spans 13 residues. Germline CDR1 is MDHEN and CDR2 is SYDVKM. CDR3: CASLGGGQVEQYF. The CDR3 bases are TGTGCCAGCCTAGGAGGGGGGCAGGTCGAGCAGTACTTC.